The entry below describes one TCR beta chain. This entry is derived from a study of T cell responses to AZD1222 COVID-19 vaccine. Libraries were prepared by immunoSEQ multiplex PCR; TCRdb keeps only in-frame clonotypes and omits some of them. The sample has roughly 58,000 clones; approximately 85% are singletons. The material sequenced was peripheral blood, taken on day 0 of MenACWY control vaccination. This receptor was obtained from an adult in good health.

In DNA, the CDR3 is TGTGCCTGGAGTTGGGGAACAGAGGTCTACGAGCAGTACTTC. It yields the protein CAWSWGTEVYEQYF. The chain employs TRBV30 and TRBJ2-7; no firm D call. The CDR3 covers 14 residues. In germline, CDR1 is GTSNPN, CDR2 SVGIG (reference sequence). Trimming stripped 2 bases from V and 3 bases from J, with 14 bases between.